This T cell receptor (beta chain) was sequenced in a study of monozygotic twins with inflammatory bowel disease. The TCR libraries each used total RNA (around 3,500 ng per library). For every sample, eight separate reactions were used to make cDNA. TCRdb reprocessed the 5' RACE reads, keeping one entry per CDR3 protein, no DNA. In all, the sample yields about 300,000 distinct CDR3 sequences. Sequencing was carried out using blood. The TCR sequence derives from a human donor with ulcerative colitis or Crohn's disease, or a healthy co-twin of an affected twin (not recorded which).

CDR3: CSGGTSGSTETQYF. This chain uses TRBV20-1 with TRBJ2-5; TCRdb selects TRBD2, and the lack of DNA leaves this call unchecked. CDR1 is DFQATT and CDR2 is SNEGSKA in the germline V gene (reference sequence). The CDR3 spans 14 residues.